The rows below give T cell receptor beta chains drawn from one sample of a study of shared clonotypes between healthy human individuals. The assay was immunoSEQ multiplex PCR, and TCRdb's table has in-frame clones only and misses some. The data contain over a million clones, 70% to 80% of them singletons. Sequencing used memory CD4+ T cells from PBMCs. The receptors come from a man younger than 35 in good health. Some clones in this sample may be carry-over from other donors' samples. Both conserved end residues are trimmed from each CDR3. Each record gives: clone size, V gene, CDR3 protein. Only some rows state a clone size, as once, few, many or a class for expanded clones.

NA | TRBV9 | ASSSVGLYGYT
NA | TRBV28 | ASRQGAHNEQF
NA | TRBV6-1 | ASSAQGQRDGDGYT
NA | TRBV4-1 | ASSQEEGGAQY
NA | TRBV9 | ASSPPGSYYEQY
once | TRBV28 | ASNRESEKLF
NA | TRBV6-5 | ASSYGGLANTEAF
NA | TRBV5-1 | ASSRTGGKNYQETQY
few | TRBV2 | ASSEFAGIYGYT
NA | TRBV6-5 | ASSNSGRGIYEQY
NA | TRBV18 | ASSPPSSGGETQY
many | TRBV4-3 | ASSQVSLAGLNEQF
NA | TRBV7-8 | ASSLVGGSRGVETQY
NA | TRBV7-3 | ASSFQAGSNGELF
NA | TRBV7-2 | ASSLRSAGGPDEQF
NA | TRBV28 | ASRASLRAGGSHEQY
NA | TRBV29-1 | SVAVLGINSPLH
NA | TRBV7-8 | ASSNVRGMNTEAF
once | TRBV2 | ASQTLGVETQY
NA | TRBV21-1 | ASSSTGDFYEQY
NA | TRBV6-1 | ASSEARGVGQPQH
NA | TRBV11-1 | ASSLGLAGEEQF
few | TRBV2 | AGRAPPGELF
NA | TRBV30 | AWSVLGTANSPLH
NA | TRBV5-8 | ASSLGTEGYT
NA | TRBV28 | ASSLPLRRTDTQY
NA | TRBV5-6 | ASSLLQGGEKLF
NA | TRBV7-9 | ASSLAGVLRTDTQY
NA | TRBV2 | ASSVGGDRYEQY
NA | TRBV20-1 | SALGETQY
few | TRBV4-2 | ASSQYGGTLVYT
few | TRBV27 | ASSKISGETQY
NA | TRBV9 | ASSFQRQGSGYT
few | TRBV9 | ASSVGAGAYNEQF
NA | TRBV18 | ASSLYLGVDTEAF
NA | TRBV9 | ASSVTSESYEQY
once | TRBV9 | ASSVGPGTGGNQPQH
NA | TRBV5-6 | ASSLRGGGHGYT
once | TRBV20-1 | SATHPAQY
many | TRBV25-1 | ASSPGPAGRRTQY
NA | TRBV28 | ASSPPWGQVNNEQF
NA | TRBV5-4 | ASRPGTKAGTGEKLF
NA | TRBV6-5 | ASSLDRQTNTEAF
NA | TRBV5-6 | ASSLAGVGEAF
NA | TRBV2 | ASRETTGGYRGYT
NA | TRBV2 | ASRRDQGVAYT
few | TRBV5-6 | ASSLGVQGVNGETQY
few | TRBV6-1 | ASSDRDLNTEAF
NA | TRBV5-6 | ASSPFGLAGNTDTQY
NA | TRBV18 | ASSPQWGWGQF
NA | TRBV28 | ASSRGDLGKWDEQY
NA | TRBV7-3 | ASSQVVSLGQSSYEQY
many | TRBV4-1 | ASSHGYPRGYEQF
NA | TRBV29-1 | SVELMVEQF
NA | TRBV15 | ATRTSGGPGNEQF
NA | TRBV11-2 | ASSHRAGLDEKLF
NA | TRBV29-1 | SVEWDRAPRGYT
NA | TRBV14 | ASSQRGDWDYGYT
few | TRBV21-1 | ASSKGLDSANAGGGLYEQY